Listed below are T cell receptor beta chains from one sample, sequenced in a study of shared clonotypes between healthy human individuals. Method: immunoSEQ multiplex PCR; TCRdb's copy keeps in-frame clones and lacks some. The data contain some 740,000 clones, 80% to 95% of them singletons. Material: naive CD8+ T cells sorted from blood. The source is a man aged 25 to 40 in good health. Each CDR3 is given with its conserved first and last residue. D genes are given only for firm matches. Rows may omit the clone size; those that give it use once, few, many or a size class.

d_gene: NA
abundance: once
v_gene: TRBV28
j_gene: TRBJ2-5
CDR3nt: TGTGCCAGCAAAGGGCCGAATATATGGGCCGAGACCCAGTACTTC
CDR3aa: CASKGPNIWAETQYF

d_gene: TRBD2
abundance: NA
v_gene: TRBV6-4
j_gene: TRBJ2-1
CDR3nt: TGTGCCAGCAGTTGGACTAGCGAGCCTTACAATGAGCAGTTCTTC
CDR3aa: CASSWTSEPYNEQFF

d_gene: TRBD2
abundance: NA
v_gene: TRBV13
j_gene: TRBJ2-3
CDR3nt: TGTGCCAGCAGCCCGGGGGCAGCGGGAGGGCCAGATACGCAGTATTTT
CDR3aa: CASSPGAAGGPDTQYF

d_gene: TRBD2
abundance: NA
v_gene: TRBV11-2
j_gene: TRBJ2-5
CDR3nt: TGTGCCAGCAGCTTAGTGGCTAGCGGATACCAAGAGACCCAGTACTTC
CDR3aa: CASSLVASGYQETQYF

d_gene: NA
abundance: NA
v_gene: TRBV5-8
j_gene: TRBJ1-2
CDR3nt: TGTGCCAGCATAGATCTCAGGCAGGGGCTCGCGCATGGCTACACCTTC
CDR3aa: CASIDLRQGLAHGYTF

d_gene: TRBD1
abundance: NA
v_gene: TRBV27
j_gene: TRBJ2-7
CDR3nt: TGTGCCAGCAGTTTCCTTCGGACAGGGAGTCTCCCCTACGAGCAGTACTTC
CDR3aa: CASSFLRTGSLPYEQYF

d_gene: TRBD2
abundance: NA
v_gene: TRBV11-2
j_gene: TRBJ2-1
CDR3nt: TGTGCCAGCAGCTTAGAACTAGCGGGATGGTCCCCCAATGAGCAGTTCTTC
CDR3aa: CASSLELAGWSPNEQFF

d_gene: TRBD1
abundance: NA
v_gene: TRBV4-3
j_gene: TRBJ2-1
CDR3nt: TGCGCCAGCAGCCAAGAGTCCCGGACAGGCGGAATTGATGAGCAGTTCTTC
CDR3aa: CASSQESRTGGIDEQFF

d_gene: NA
abundance: once
v_gene: TRBV9
j_gene: TRBJ2-5
CDR3nt: TGTGCCAGCAGCGTTAAGGGTTTCGAGACCCAGTACTTC
CDR3aa: CASSVKGFETQYF

d_gene: NA
abundance: NA
v_gene: TRBV28
j_gene: TRBJ2-2
CDR3nt: TGTGCCAGCAGTCCTCCTATGCGGGAGCTGTTTTTT
CDR3aa: CASSPPMRELFF

d_gene: NA
abundance: few
v_gene: TRBV7-9
j_gene: TRBJ1-1
CDR3nt: TGTGCCAGCAGCCCGATACAGGGAACTGAAGCTTTCTTT
CDR3aa: CASSPIQGTEAFF

d_gene: NA
abundance: NA
v_gene: TRBV30
j_gene: TRBJ2-1
CDR3nt: TGTGCCTGGAGTTCAGACACATACAATGAGCAGTTCTTC
CDR3aa: CAWSSDTYNEQFF

d_gene: TRBD1
abundance: NA
v_gene: TRBV6-5
j_gene: TRBJ1-5
CDR3nt: TGTGCCAGCAGATCAGGACAGGGAAGCAATCAGCCCCAGCATTTT
CDR3aa: CASRSGQGSNQPQHF

d_gene: NA
abundance: NA
v_gene: TRBV5-1
j_gene: TRBJ2-7
CDR3nt: TGCGCCAGCAGCTTGGCTTCCGAGCAGTACTTC
CDR3aa: CASSLASEQYF

d_gene: NA
abundance: NA
v_gene: TRBV2
j_gene: TRBJ2-7
CDR3nt: TGTGCCAGCGATAGAGGGTCCTACGAGCAGTACTTC
CDR3aa: CASDRGSYEQYF

d_gene: TRBD2
abundance: NA
v_gene: TRBV7-9
j_gene: TRBJ2-1
CDR3nt: TGTGCCAGCAGCTCGGGACTAGCCTACAATGAGCAGTTCTTC
CDR3aa: CASSSGLAYNEQFF

d_gene: NA
abundance: NA
v_gene: TRBV5-1
j_gene: TRBJ2-7
CDR3nt: TGCGCCAGCAGCCCGATGGTCGCTACCTACGAGCAGTACTTC
CDR3aa: CASSPMVATYEQYF

d_gene: NA
abundance: NA
v_gene: TRBV27
j_gene: TRBJ1-4
CDR3nt: TGTGATACATCTCAGGAAGCGGAAAAACTGTTTTTT
CDR3aa: CDTSQEAEKLFF

d_gene: NA
abundance: NA
v_gene: TRBV6-1
j_gene: TRBJ1-2
CDR3nt: TGTGCCAGCAGTGAAGCCGTGTGGCACAGGGTTGGCTACACCTTC
CDR3aa: CASSEAVWHRVGYTF

d_gene: TRBD2
abundance: few
v_gene: TRBV14
j_gene: TRBJ2-3
CDR3nt: TGTGCCAGCAGCCAAGGATGGAGCGGGAGTGAAGATACGCAGTATTTT
CDR3aa: CASSQGWSGSEDTQYF

d_gene: TRBD1
abundance: NA
v_gene: TRBV18
j_gene: TRBJ1-1
CDR3nt: TGTGCCAGCTCACCCGGCCAGGGGGCCCCGGACACTGAAGCTTTCTTT
CDR3aa: CASSPGQGAPDTEAFF

d_gene: TRBD2
abundance: NA
v_gene: TRBV15
j_gene: TRBJ2-1
CDR3nt: TGTGCCACCAGTGGGCTAGCGGGGATGTCCTACAATGAGCAGTTCTTC
CDR3aa: CATSGLAGMSYNEQFF

d_gene: NA
abundance: NA
v_gene: TRBV27
j_gene: TRBJ2-5
CDR3nt: TGTGCCAGCAGTTTATCCAAGACTAGTTACCCGACGGGGGAGACCCAGTACTTC
CDR3aa: CASSLSKTSYPTGETQYF

d_gene: TRBD2
abundance: NA
v_gene: TRBV4-3
j_gene: TRBJ2-3
CDR3nt: TGCGCCAGCAGCCAAACAGCGGGAAACAGAGATACGCAGTATTTT
CDR3aa: CASSQTAGNRDTQYF

d_gene: NA
abundance: NA
v_gene: TRBV9
j_gene: TRBJ2-7
CDR3nt: TGTGCCAGCAGCGTAGGCGGCAACTACGAGCAGTACTTC
CDR3aa: CASSVGGNYEQYF

d_gene: TRBD1
abundance: many
v_gene: TRBV4-2
j_gene: TRBJ2-7
CDR3nt: TGTGCCAGCAGCCCGGGACAGCTCTACGAGCAGTACTTC
CDR3aa: CASSPGQLYEQYF

d_gene: NA
abundance: NA
v_gene: TRBV7-8
j_gene: TRBJ2-5
CDR3nt: TGTGCCAGCAGCTTAATAACTCGTCAAGAGACCCAGTACTTC
CDR3aa: CASSLITRQETQYF

d_gene: TRBD2
abundance: NA
v_gene: TRBV15
j_gene: TRBJ2-1
CDR3nt: TGTGCCACCAGCAGCCCCTCTAGCGGGAGCGGGGGGTGGAATGAGCAGTTCTTC
CDR3aa: CATSSPSSGSGGWNEQFF

d_gene: NA
abundance: NA
v_gene: TRBV27
j_gene: TRBJ2-1
CDR3nt: TGTGCCAGCAGTCCCGAGGGGGGAGGGCCTTTTGAGCAGTTCTTC
CDR3aa: CASSPEGGGPFEQFF

d_gene: TRBD1
abundance: NA
v_gene: TRBV6-5
j_gene: TRBJ2-7
CDR3nt: TGTGCCAGCAGTTACGGACAGGGAGGAAGCTACGAGCAGTACTTC
CDR3aa: CASSYGQGGSYEQYF

d_gene: NA
abundance: once
v_gene: TRBV11-3
j_gene: TRBJ2-1
CDR3nt: TGTGCCAGCAGCGGAATAGCGGAGCCCTCCTACAATGAGCAGTTCTTC
CDR3aa: CASSGIAEPSYNEQFF

d_gene: TRBD2
abundance: NA
v_gene: TRBV6-1
j_gene: TRBJ2-3
CDR3nt: TGTGCCAGCAGTGATCGACTAGCGACTAGCACAGATACGCAGTATTTT
CDR3aa: CASSDRLATSTDTQYF

d_gene: NA
abundance: NA
v_gene: TRBV5-1
j_gene: TRBJ2-1
CDR3nt: TGCGCCAGCTCAGAATCGGCGGGAAGGGATGAGCAGTTCTTC
CDR3aa: CASSESAGRDEQFF